This TCR beta chain was recovered during a study of T-cell memory formation after mild COVID-19 (dated by TCRdb to about 2021). General notes on the study: TCR sequence clusters from the two donors were found to be largely donor specific. Two young, previously healthy adult volunteers, one female and one male, were included in the cohort. In a couple of donors, T-cell clones that expanded and contracted after mild COVID-19 were followed by sequencing TCRalpha and TCRbeta repertoires longitudinally.

This clonotype was found a few times. The antigen this receptor binds is unknown. No base quality values were provided; no much bigger clone lies one nucleotide off. Looking up the germline V gene (reference sequence) yields CDR1 SEHNR and CDR2 FQNEAQ. The CDR3 goes from the cysteine to the phenylalanine over 13 residues. Just CDR3 DNA is preserved here, 39 bases in frame from base 1. V was cut back by 3 bases and J by 3 bases, leaving a gap of 9 bases between them. The full study reports these points: Clones that contracted from day 15 to 85 showed balanced CD4/CD8 phenotypes, whereas a second wave of clones that expanded from day 15 to 37 leaned towards CD4+. SARS-CoV-2 specificity of the second-wave clones peaking on day 37 was not confirmed. Some responding clones were detected in pre-infection memory, suggesting pre-existing cross-reactive memory T cells joined the SARS-CoV-2 response. Contracting CD4+ clones turned up mainly in the CM and EM memory subsets, whereas EMRA was where CD8+ clones were enriched. Only a couple of mild cases were covered in the study, and larger cohorts including severe cases with pre-infection samples were considered necessary.

The run used an Illumina NovaSeq 6000. Using 5'RACE with constant-segment primers, TCRalpha and TCRbeta cDNA libraries were constructed, with sample barcodes and unique molecular identifiers added in the process. RNA was extracted from every sample with Trizol reagent. The libraries were amplified in two PCR steps, and the second step added a second sample barcode and Illumina TruSeq adapters. Sequencing of the libraries was done on an Illumina NovaSeq, producing 2 x 150 bp paired-end reads. The authors' analysis ran thus. The reads were demultiplexed and collapsed into UMI-guided consensus sequences using migec v1.2.7. Using mixcr v2.1.11, UMI consensuses were aligned to TRA and TRB V and J templates and then assembled into clonotypes. Expanded or contracted clonotypes were those called significant by both edgeR and NoisET, with noise models trained on biological replicates. For edgeR calls, the thresholds were a false discovery rate-adjusted p below 0.01 and a log2 fold-change of 1. PCA with hierarchical clustering of max-normalized trajectories of the 1000 most abundant clonotypes was used as exploratory dynamics analysis. Each responding clone was given a CD4 or CD8 phenotype based on the CD4+ and CD8+ repertoires, which had been sequenced separately. TCRdb itself trimmed the public reads at Q25 with fastp, ran MiXCR and retained productive beta chains. CDR3 protein duplicates are merged, each entry listing the most common genes and DNA. The V and J calls here are based on TCRdb, not the publication. Counted in this sample were some 210,000 distinct CDR3 sequences; 25% to 35% of them appeared once. The ten largest clones represent roughly an eighth of the sample.

Ficoll-Paque density gradient centrifugation was the method used to isolate PBMCs. The sequencing sample was made of PBMCs or a T cell subset sorted from them (not recorded which). Recombination connected TRBV7-9 to TRBJ2-7; a tentative D call is TRBD1 (5 bases match). The receptor's source is an adult woman who had mild COVID-19 (a few samples of this study predate the infection). The sample titles of this study are shuffled in the database, so cell type and time point are left out; the donor was told from shared clones. The CDR3 is CASSFNQGYEQYF. In nucleotide form, the sequence is TGTGCCAGCAGCTTCAATCAGGGCTACGAGCAGTACTTC.